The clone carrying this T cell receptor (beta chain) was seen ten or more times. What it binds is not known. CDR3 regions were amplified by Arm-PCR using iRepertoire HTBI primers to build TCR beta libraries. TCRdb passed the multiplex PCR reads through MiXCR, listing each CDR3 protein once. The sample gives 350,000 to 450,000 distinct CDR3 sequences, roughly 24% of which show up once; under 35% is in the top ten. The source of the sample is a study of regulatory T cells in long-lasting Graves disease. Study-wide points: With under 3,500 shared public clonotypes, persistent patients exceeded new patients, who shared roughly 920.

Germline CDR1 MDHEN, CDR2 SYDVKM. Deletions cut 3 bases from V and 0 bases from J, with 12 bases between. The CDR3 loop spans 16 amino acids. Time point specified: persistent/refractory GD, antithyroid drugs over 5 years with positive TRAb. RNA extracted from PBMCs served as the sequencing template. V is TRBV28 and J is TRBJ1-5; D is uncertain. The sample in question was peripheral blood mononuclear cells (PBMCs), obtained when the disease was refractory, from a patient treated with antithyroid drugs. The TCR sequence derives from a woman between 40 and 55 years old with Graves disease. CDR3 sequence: CASSLIFGYSNQPQHF. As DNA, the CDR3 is TGTGCCAGCAGTTTGATTTTCGGTTATAGCAATCAGCCCCAGCATTTT. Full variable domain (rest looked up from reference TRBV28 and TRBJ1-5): DVKVTQSSRYLVKRTGEKVFLECVQDMDHENMFWYRQDPGLGLRLIYFSYDVKMKEKGDIPEGYSVSREKKERFSLILESASTNQTSMYLCASSLIFGYSNQPQHFGDGTRLSIL.